The 23 T cell receptor beta chains in this list originate from one sample, sequenced in a study of blood T cell repertoires in COVID-19. Profiled with immunoSEQ multiplex PCR; TCRdb holds only in-frame clones, not every one. Altogether about 83,000 clones are present, about nine tenths being singletons, with the ten largest covering approximately 16%. Sequencing was performed on peripheral blood. These receptors came from a woman of 80 years or more with active or convalescent COVID-19.

This rearrangement joins TRBV4-3 to TRBJ1-6, with 7 nucleotides matching TRBD1. J was trimmed by 9 bases and V by 0 bases; bases with no gene match: 11. The CDR3 is 17 residues long. Germline assignment: CDR1 LGHNA and CDR2 YSLEER. CDR3 residues: CASSQDPGTVGSSPLHF. DNA of the CDR3: TGCGCCAGCAGCCAAGATCCGGGGACAGTTGGTAGTTCACCCCTCCACTTT.

J is TRBJ2-7 and V is TRBV9; 7 bases are shared with TRBD1. Germline values: CDR1 SGDLS, CDR2 YYNGEE. The CDR3 extends over 14 amino acids. The V and J ends lost 3 bases and 0 bases, in that order; junction bases with no gene match: 3. The DNA of the CDR3 is TGTGCCAGCAGCGAGGGGGCGAACTCCTACGAGCAGTACTTC. Translated: CASSEGANSYEQYF.

This chain joins TRBV6-5 and TRBJ2-6, with D unresolved. The germline V and J ends were trimmed by 7 bases and 3 bases, with 13 bases remaining between them. CDR3 size: 15 residues. In germline, CDR1 is MNHEY, CDR2 SVGAGI. The CDR3: CASIPYDNGANVLTF. The CDR3 DNA sequence: TGTGCCAGCATCCCTTACGACAATGGGGCCAACGTCCTGACTTTC.

This rearrangement joins TRBV7-2 to TRBJ2-3; 8 bases map to TRBD2. CDR1 is SGHTA, CDR2 FQGNSA, per germline. J lost 0 bases, V lost 9 bases, and 5 bases had no gene match. The CDR3 totals 14 residues. In nucleotides, the CDR3 is TGTGCCAGTAAACCGGGAGGGAGCACAGATACGCAGTATTTT. This gives the protein CASKPGGSTDTQYF.

The V and J genes are TRBV2 and TRBJ1-5; 7 bases line up with TRBD1. The germline gives CDR1 SNHLY, CDR2 FYNNEI. The trim removed 5 bases at V and 2 bases at J, leaving 6 bases unmatched. This CDR3 comprises 15 residues. CDR3 coding DNA: TGTGCCAGCAGTCGACAGGGAGGCGGCAATCAGCCCCAGCATTTT. Protein product: CASSRQGGGNQPQHF.

This clone was counted a few times. This chain joins TRBV7-2 and TRBJ2-3; TRBD2 matches at 9 bases. The V gene end was trimmed by 6 bases and the J gene end by 1 base; junction bases not matched to a gene: 11. CDR3 size: 17 residues. Germline V gives CDR1 SGHTA, CDR2 FQGNSA. The CDR3 DNA follows: TGTGCCAGCAGTTCGAGCGGGGGGTCCCCCCGCACAGATACGCAGTATTTT. It specifies CASSSSGGSPRTDTQYF.

The V and J genes are TRBV7-9 and TRBJ2-7; perhaps TRBD1 as D (6 bases). The CDR3 loop spans 16 amino acids. V was trimmed by 4 bases and J by 0 bases, leaving 16 bases between them. Per germline, CDR1 SEHNR and CDR2 FQNEAQ (reference sequence). CDR3 loop: CASSSAQGRSSYEQYF. DNA of the CDR3: TGTGCCAGCAGCTCGGCGCAGGGGCGGAGCTCCTACGAGCAGTACTTC.

The chain uses TRBV4-2 and TRBJ2-5, with 14 bases matching TRBD2. This CDR3 has 16 amino acids. Unmatched junction bases numbered 5, after V lost 3 bases and J lost 5 bases. Germline CDR1 LGHNA, CDR2 YNFKEQ. CDR3 coding DNA: TGTGCCAGCAGCCACCGACTAGCGGGGGGGCGGGAGACCCAGTACTTC. This translates into CASSHRLAGGRETQYF.

A single count supports this clone. The chain recombines TRBV11-2 with TRBJ1-5, with D perhaps matching TRBD1 (6 bases). Trimming took 5 bases from V and 1 from J, leaving 9 bases between them. The CDR3 consists of 14 residues. Germline CDR1 reads SGHAT; CDR2 reads FQNNGV. The CDR3: CASSAGQSNQPQHF. Here the CDR3 DNA reads TGTGCCAGCAGCGCAGGACAGAGCAATCAGCCCCAGCATTTT.

The rearrangement joins TRBV19 to TRBJ1-5; no clear D gene. The CDR3 length is 13 residues. The germline gives CDR1 LNHDA, CDR2 SQIVND (reference sequence). V lost 5 bases to trimming and J lost 3 bases, with 8 bases between them. The CDR3 region is CASSARDNQPQHF. The CDR3 DNA follows: TGTGCCAGTAGTGCCCGGGACAATCAGCCCCAGCATTTT.

This clone was counted a single time. The J gene is TRBJ1-3, the V gene TRBV7-2; possibly TRBD1 for D (5 bases). Trimming shortened V by 1 base and J by 0 bases, and 10 bases separated the two germline ends. Germline loops: CDR1 SGHTA, CDR2 FQGNSA. The CDR3 has 16 amino acids. The CDR3 region is CASSLVGVLSGNTIYF. Here the CDR3 DNA reads TGTGCCAGCAGCTTAGTAGGGGTCCTCTCTGGAAACACCATATATTTT. Based on the CDR3 plus reference TRBV7-2 and TRBJ1-3, the full variable domain is GAGVSQSPSNKVTEKGKDVELRCDPISGHTALYWYRQSLGQGLEFLIYFQGNSAPDKSGLPSDRFSAERTGGSVSTLTIQRTQQEDSAVYLCASSLVGVLSGNTIYFGEGSWLTVV.

The V gene is TRBV5-6, the J gene TRBJ2-1, with 9 bases fitting TRBD1. CDR3 length: 18 amino acids. Germline V gene data show CDR1 as SGHDT and CDR2 as YYEEEE. The ends lost 0 bases at V and 9 bases at J; junction bases unmatched: 16. CDR3 region: CASSLGFIKGQGSSEQFF. The CDR3 DNA follows: TGTGCCAGCAGCTTGGGTTTTATAAAAGGACAGGGGTCCAGTGAGCAGTTCTTC.

This sequence joins TRBV6-5 and TRBJ1-6, with D perhaps TRBD1 (6 bases). V gave up 5 bases and J gave up 8 bases, with 13 bases separating them. Germline lookup yields CDR1 MNHEY and CDR2 SVGAGI. CDR3 size: 14 residues. CDR3 DNA sequence: TGTGCCAGCAGTCGTGGCAGGGGTTATTCACCCCTCCACTTT. It is translated as CASSRGRGYSPLHF.

The chain is built from TRBV27 and TRBJ2-2, with 7 bases identical to TRBD1. Germline CDR1 MNHEY, CDR2 SMNVEV (reference sequence). This CDR3 has 15 amino acids. V lost 0 bases to trimming and J lost 8 bases; unmatched junction nucleotides: 6. This CDR3 reads CASSLSGGRLGELFF. CDR3 nucleotides: TGTGCCAGCAGTTTATCAGGGGGCCGATTGGGGGAGCTGTTTTTT.

The chain couples TRBV6-5 to TRBJ1-2, with a possible D match to TRBD1 (5 bases). CDR3 length: 14 amino acids. Germline values: CDR1 MNHEY, CDR2 SVGAGI. The V end was cut by 4 bases, the J end by 5 bases, with 14 bases between. The CDR3 nucleotides read TGTGCCAGCAGTTCCCTCGGCGGGGGGTATGGCTACACCTTC. Translating it yields CASSSLGGGYGYTF.

The chain joins TRBV6-6 to TRBJ1-6; D remains unclear. V lost 0 bases and J lost 7, with 10 bases in between. The CDR3 totals 15 residues. Germline V CDR1 and CDR2: MNHNY, SVGAGI (reference sequence). CDR3 in DNA: TGTGCCAGCAGTTACTCGATCACAGTGAATTCACCCCTCCACTTT. It is translated as CASSYSITVNSPLHF.

This clone was detected only once. J is TRBJ1-2 and V is TRBV11-2; the D gene is possibly TRBD1 (6 bases). V dropped 4 bases and J dropped 2 bases, with 17 bases sitting between them. Germline V gene data show CDR1 as SGHAT and CDR2 as FQNNGV. The CDR3 length is 16 residues. Written as DNA, the CDR3 is TGTGCCAGCAGCTCCCCCCGGAGGACAGTAAACTATGGCTACACCTTC. Protein: CASSSPRRTVNYGYTF.

The rearrangement links TRBV2 to TRBJ1-1; a weak D match, TRBD1 (6 bases). The CDR3 contains 14 residues. Per the germline V gene, CDR1 is SNHLY and CDR2 is FYNNEI. Trimming pared 7 bases from V and 1 base from J, leaving 13 bases between. The CDR3 loop reads CASKKDRSNTEAFF. CDR3 in DNA: TGTGCCAGCAAAAAGGACAGATCGAACACTGAAGCTTTCTTT.

CDR3 protein: CASSIGQGANVLTF. The CDR3 bases are TGTGCCAGTAGTATCGGACAGGGCGCCAACGTCCTGACTTTC. This sequence joins TRBV19 and TRBJ2-6, with TRBD1 matching 8 bases. CDR1 and CDR2 (germline): LNHDA, SQIVND (reference sequence). V dropped 3 bases and J dropped 7; count of bases not matched to a gene: 2. The CDR3 runs 14 residues.

With regard to this clone: Other DNA sequences of this sample code for an identical CDR3. The V gene is TRBV3-1 (or the pseudogene TRBV3-2), the J gene TRBJ1-5; D gene uncertain. Germline CDR1 LGHDT, CDR2 YNNKEL (reference sequence). V was cut by 0 bases and J by 9 bases, with 9 bases left in between. The CDR3 is made up of 13 amino acids. The CDR3 DNA sequence: TGTGCCAGCAGCCAAGATGGAGGGCGGCCCCAGCATTTT. It encodes CASSQDGGRPQHF.

This clone was found once. The rearrangement uses TRBV6-5 and TRBJ1-4; D gene uncertain. Germline V gene data show CDR1 as MNHEY and CDR2 as SVGAGI. The germline V and J ends were trimmed by 4 bases and 10 bases, with 4 bases remaining between them. The CDR3 extends over 10 amino acids. The CDR3 spells CASSSGKLFF. In DNA form, the CDR3 reads TGTGCCAGCAGTTCCGGAAAACTGTTTTTT.

This clone was observed a single time. The chain carries TRBV30 and TRBJ1-5; perhaps TRBD1 as D (5 bases). The CDR3 is 13 amino acids. V shed 5 bases and J shed 1 base, with 9 bases lying between them. Germline loops: CDR1 GTSNPN, CDR2 SVGIG (reference sequence). Here the CDR3 reads CAWDQGSNQPQHF. The CDR3 bases are TGTGCCTGGGACCAGGGCAGCAATCAGCCCCAGCATTTT.

The J gene is TRBJ1-5, the V gene TRBV28; D is unclear. The CDR3 loop spans 14 amino acids. Germline V gene data show CDR1 as MDHEN and CDR2 as SYDVKM. Deletions cut 2 bases from V and 4 bases from J, with 9 bases between. CDR3: CASSLRQRNQPQHF. The CDR3 DNA reads TGTGCCAGCAGTTTACGGCAGCGTAATCAGCCCCAGCATTTT.